Listed here is a single T cell receptor (beta chain). The antigen is unknown. The CDR3 has 14 residues. Trimming removed 7 bases from V and 1 base from J; junction bases left unmatched: 4. Germline-derived CDR1 and CDR2 are MGHDK and SYGVNS. This record belongs to a study of PD-L1 blockade in urothelial cancer. Across the whole study: Of 28 to 35 patients, around 25 were males with bladder-origin urothelial cancer.

Findings and caveats of the study: At 3 weeks on treatment, tumor-associated clones expanded more with durable benefit.

Only in-frame clones appear in the TCRdb table, and some are missing; sequencing was by immunoSEQ multiplex PCR. Of roughly 74,000 clones detected, 75% to 90% appear once; the ten largest clones hold 4.5% to 7%. The sequence derives from a woman between 65 and 79 years old with urothelial cancer. The sequences come from PBMCs, collected around atezolizumab (anti-PD-L1) treatment. The V call is TRBV25-1, the J call TRBJ2-7; 10 bases fit TRBD1. DNA of the CDR3: TGTGCCAGCACCCGGACAGGGGGGTCCTACGAGCAGTACTTC. Amino acid sequence: CASTRTGGSYEQYF.